This TCR beta chain was documented in a study of cytomegalovirus exposure and HLA in healthy donors. A multiplex PCR was run with 60 Vbeta primers and 13 Jbeta primers. Only in-frame clones appear in the TCRdb table, and some are missing; sequencing was by immunoSEQ multiplex PCR. This sample has around 91,000 clones, with under 75% found just once. Points from the study as a whole: A likely sequencing artifact accounted for one observed cluster of highly shared sequence variants. Later on, an analysis tied over 15,000 TCR beta sequences to HLA alleles at 0.05 false discovery rate.

The study sampled nominally healthy donors, though unrecorded immune exposures were likely. This donor's file did not include a recorded CMV serostatus. Comment on this clone: Its target is not known.

This CDR3 contains 13 residues. Between the trimmed V and J ends, which lost 3 bases and 0 bases, there was a span of 9 bases. Germline V gives CDR1 SQVTM, CDR2 ANQGSEA. The chain combines TRBV29-1 with TRBJ2-7; possibly TRBD2 for D (5 bases). Sequences were obtained from PBMCs. This clonotype originated in a human donor in good health. The CDR3 coding sequence is TGCAGCGTTGAGGACGGGATCTCCTACGAGCAGTACTTC. Residues: CSVEDGISYEQYF.